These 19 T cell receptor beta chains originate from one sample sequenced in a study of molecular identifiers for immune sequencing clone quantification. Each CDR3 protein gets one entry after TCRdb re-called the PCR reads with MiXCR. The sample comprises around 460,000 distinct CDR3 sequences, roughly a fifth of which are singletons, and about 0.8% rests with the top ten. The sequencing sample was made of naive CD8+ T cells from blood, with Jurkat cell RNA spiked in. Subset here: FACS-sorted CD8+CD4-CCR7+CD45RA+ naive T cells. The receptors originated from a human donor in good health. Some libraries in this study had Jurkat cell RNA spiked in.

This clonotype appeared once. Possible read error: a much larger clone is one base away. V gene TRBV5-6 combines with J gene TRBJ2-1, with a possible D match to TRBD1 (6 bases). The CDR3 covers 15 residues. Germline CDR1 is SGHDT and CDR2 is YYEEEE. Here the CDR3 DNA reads TGTGTCAGCAGCAGTACAGGGTCCTCCTACAATGAGCAGTTCTTC. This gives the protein CVSSSTGSSYNEQFF. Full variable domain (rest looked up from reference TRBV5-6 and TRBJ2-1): DAGVTQSPTHLIKTRGQQVTLRCSPKSGHDTVSWYQQALGQGPQFIFQYYEEEERQRGNFPDRFSGHQFPNYSSELNVNALLLGDSALYLCVSSSTGSSYNEQFFGPGTRLTVL.

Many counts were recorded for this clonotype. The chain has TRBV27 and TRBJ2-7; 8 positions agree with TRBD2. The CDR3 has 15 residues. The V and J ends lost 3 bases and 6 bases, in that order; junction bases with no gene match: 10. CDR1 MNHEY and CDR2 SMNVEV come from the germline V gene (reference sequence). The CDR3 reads CASSFGVAGGGEQYF. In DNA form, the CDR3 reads TGTGCCAGCAGTTTCGGAGTTGCGGGAGGAGGCGAGCAGTACTTC.

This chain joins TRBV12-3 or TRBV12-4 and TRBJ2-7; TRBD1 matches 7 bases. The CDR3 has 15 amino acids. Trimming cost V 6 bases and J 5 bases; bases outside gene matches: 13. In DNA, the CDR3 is TGTGCCAGCAGCCGTCTCAAACGGCAGGGGGACGAGCAGTACTTC. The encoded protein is CASSRLKRQGDEQYF.

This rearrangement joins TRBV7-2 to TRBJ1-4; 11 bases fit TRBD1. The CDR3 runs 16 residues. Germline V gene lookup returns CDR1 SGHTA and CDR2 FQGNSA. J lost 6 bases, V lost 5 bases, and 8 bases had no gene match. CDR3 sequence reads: CASSHGWTGGYEKLFF. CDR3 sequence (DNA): TGTGCCAGCAGCCATGGTTGGACAGGGGGCTATGAAAAACTGTTTTTT.

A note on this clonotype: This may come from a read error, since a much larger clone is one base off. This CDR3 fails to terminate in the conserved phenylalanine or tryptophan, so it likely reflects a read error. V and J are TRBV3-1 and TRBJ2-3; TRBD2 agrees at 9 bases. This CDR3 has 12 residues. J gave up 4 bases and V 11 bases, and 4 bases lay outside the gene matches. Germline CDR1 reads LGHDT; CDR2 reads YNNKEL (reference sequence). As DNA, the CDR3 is TGTGCCGCGGGGGGGCCCGCAGATACGCAGTATCTT. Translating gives CAAGGPADTQYL.

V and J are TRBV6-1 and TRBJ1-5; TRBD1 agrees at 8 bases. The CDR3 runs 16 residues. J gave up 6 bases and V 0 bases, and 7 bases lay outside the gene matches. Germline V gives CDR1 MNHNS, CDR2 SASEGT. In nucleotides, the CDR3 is TGTGCCAGCAGTGAAGCGCGGTCAGGGGGCGGTCAGCCCCAGCATTTT. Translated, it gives CASSEARSGGGQPQHF.

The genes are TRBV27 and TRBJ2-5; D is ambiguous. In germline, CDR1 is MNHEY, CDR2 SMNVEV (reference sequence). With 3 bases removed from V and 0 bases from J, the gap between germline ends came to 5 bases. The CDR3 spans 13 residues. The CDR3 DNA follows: TGTGCCAGCAGTTTCACAAACCAAGAGACCCAGTACTTC. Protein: CASSFTNQETQYF.

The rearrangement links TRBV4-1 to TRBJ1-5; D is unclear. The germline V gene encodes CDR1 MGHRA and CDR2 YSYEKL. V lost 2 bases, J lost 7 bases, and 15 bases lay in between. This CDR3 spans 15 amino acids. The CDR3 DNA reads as TGCGCCAGCAGCCAACAGACAATCGGGCAACAGCCCCAGCATTTT. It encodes CASSQQTIGQQPQHF.

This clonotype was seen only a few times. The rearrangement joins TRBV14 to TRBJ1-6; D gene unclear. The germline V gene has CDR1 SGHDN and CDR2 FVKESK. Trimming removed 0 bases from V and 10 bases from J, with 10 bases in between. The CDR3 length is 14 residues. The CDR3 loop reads CASSQEGRWSPLHF. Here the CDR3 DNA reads TGTGCCAGCAGCCAAGAAGGGCGGTGGTCACCCCTCCACTTT. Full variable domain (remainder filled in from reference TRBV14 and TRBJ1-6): EAGVTQFPSHSVIEKGQTVTLRCDPISGHDNLYWYRRVMGKEIKFLLHFVKESKQDESGMPNNRFLAERTGGTYSTLKVQPAELEDSGVYFCASSQEGRWSPLHFGNGTRLTVT.

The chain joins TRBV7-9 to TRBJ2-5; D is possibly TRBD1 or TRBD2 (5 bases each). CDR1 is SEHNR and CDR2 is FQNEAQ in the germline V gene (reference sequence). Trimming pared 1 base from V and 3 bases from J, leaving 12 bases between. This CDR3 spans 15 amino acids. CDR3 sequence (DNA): TGTGCCAGCAGCTTAGTGTTGGGGGAGAAAGAGACCCAGTACTTC. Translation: CASSLVLGEKETQYF.

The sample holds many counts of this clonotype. Here the CDR3 DNA reads TGCAGCGTTGTAAGTTCAACTGATTATGGCTACACCTTC. Its protein product is CSVVSSTDYGYTF. The chain couples TRBV29-1 to TRBJ1-2; D is uncertain. The CDR3 loop spans 13 amino acids. Trimming left V 4 bases short and J 5 bases short, with 14 bases between. Germline assignment: CDR1 SQVTM and CDR2 ANQGSEA.

The CDR3, as DNA: TGCAGTGCGGGGACAGGGGAATACAAAAACATTCAGTACTTC. This encodes CSAGTGEYKNIQYF. V gene TRBV20-1 combines with J gene TRBJ2-4, with 10 bases identical to TRBD1. CDR3 length equals 14 residues. Trimming at V came to 6 bases and at J to 3 bases, leaving 5 bases not matched to a gene. Germline-derived CDR1 and CDR2 are DFQATT and SNEGSKA (reference sequence).

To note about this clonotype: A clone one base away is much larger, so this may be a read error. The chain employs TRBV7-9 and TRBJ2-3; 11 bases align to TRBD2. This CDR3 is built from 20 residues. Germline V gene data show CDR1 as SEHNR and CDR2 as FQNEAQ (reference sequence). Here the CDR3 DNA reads TGTGCCAGCAGCTTGTGGGGACTAGCGGACAGCCACGGAGGCACATATACGCAGTATTTT. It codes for CASSLWGLADSHGGTYTQYF.

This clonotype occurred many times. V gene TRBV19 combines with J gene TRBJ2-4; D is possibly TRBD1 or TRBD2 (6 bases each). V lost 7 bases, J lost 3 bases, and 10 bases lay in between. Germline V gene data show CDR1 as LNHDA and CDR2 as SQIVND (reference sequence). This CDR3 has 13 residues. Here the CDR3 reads CASTGADKNIQYF. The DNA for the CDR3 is TGTGCCAGTACGGGGGCTGACAAAAACATTCAGTACTTC.

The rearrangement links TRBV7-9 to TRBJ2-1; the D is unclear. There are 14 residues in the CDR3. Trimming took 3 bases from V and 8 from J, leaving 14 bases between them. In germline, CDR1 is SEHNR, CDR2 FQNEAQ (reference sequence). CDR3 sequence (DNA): TGTGCCAGCAGCTTCGGAGCCTCTATCTATGAGCAGTTCTTC. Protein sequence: CASSFGASIYEQFF.

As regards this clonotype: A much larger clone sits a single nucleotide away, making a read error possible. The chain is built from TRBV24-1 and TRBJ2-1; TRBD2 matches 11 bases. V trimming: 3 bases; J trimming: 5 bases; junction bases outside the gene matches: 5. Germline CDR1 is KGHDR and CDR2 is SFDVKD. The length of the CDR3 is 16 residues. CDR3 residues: CATSDPTSGMDNEQFF. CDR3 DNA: TGTGCCACCAGTGATCCGACTAGCGGGATGGACAATGAGCAGTTCTTC.

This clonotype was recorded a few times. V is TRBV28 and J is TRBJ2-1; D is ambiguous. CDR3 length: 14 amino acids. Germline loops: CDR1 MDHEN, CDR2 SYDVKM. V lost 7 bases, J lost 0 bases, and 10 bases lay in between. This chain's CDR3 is CASKSLSSYNEQFF. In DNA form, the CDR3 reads TGTGCCAGCAAGTCTCTTAGCTCCTACAATGAGCAGTTCTTC.

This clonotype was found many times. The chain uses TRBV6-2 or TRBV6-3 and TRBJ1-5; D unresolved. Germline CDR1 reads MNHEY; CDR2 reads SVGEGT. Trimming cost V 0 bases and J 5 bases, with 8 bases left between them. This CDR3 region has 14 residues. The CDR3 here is CASSYSGMDQPQHF. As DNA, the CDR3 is TGTGCCAGCAGTTACTCAGGAATGGATCAGCCCCAGCATTTT.

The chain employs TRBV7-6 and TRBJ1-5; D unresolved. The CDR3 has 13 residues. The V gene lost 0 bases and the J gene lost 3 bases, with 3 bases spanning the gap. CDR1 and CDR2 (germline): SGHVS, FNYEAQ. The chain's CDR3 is CASSLAPNQPQHF. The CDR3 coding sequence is TGTGCCAGCAGCTTAGCTCCCAATCAGCCCCAGCATTTT. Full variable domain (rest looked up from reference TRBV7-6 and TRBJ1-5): GAGVSQSPRYKVTKRGQDVALRCDPISGHVSLYWYRQALGQGPEFLTYFNYEAQQDKSGLPNDRFSAERPEGSISTLTIQRTEQRDSAMYRCASSLAPNQPQHFGDGTRLSIL.